Included here is one TCR beta chain sequence, with context. Generated by immunoSEQ multiplex PCR, the TCRdb table keeps only in-frame clones and is missing some. The table shows about 150,000 clones, with about 86% occurring only once. The source of the sample is a study of cytomegalovirus exposure and HLA in healthy donors. CDR3 length equals 15 residues. CDR1 is MNHNY and CDR2 is SVGAGI in the germline V gene (reference sequence). With 6 bases clipped from V and 3 bases from J, the junction kept 9 bases outside the gene matches. The origin of this receptor is a human donor in good health. This rearrangement joins TRBV6-6 to TRBJ2-7; 9 bases are shared with TRBD1. Sequencing was done on a sample of PBMCs. In nucleotides, the CDR3 is TGTGCCAGCAGGGGGACAGGGTCGGATTTCTACGAGCAGTACTTC. Amino acid sequence: CASRGTGSDFYEQYF.